Shown below are 20 T cell receptor beta chains from a single sample sequenced in a study of cytomegalovirus exposure and HLA in healthy donors. Some clones are missing from TCRdb's copy, which holds only in-frame ones; the method was immunoSEQ multiplex PCR. The sample yields roughly 280,000 clones, just over 85% seen once. Sequencing was done on a sample of PBMCs. These receptors were obtained from a woman younger than 35 in good health and CMV-seronegative.

The genes are TRBV5-1 and TRBJ2-5; no definite D call. The length of the CDR3 is 12 residues. The germline V gene encodes CDR1 SGHRS and CDR2 YFSETQ. Trimming stripped 4 bases from V and 0 bases from J, with 4 bases between. This CDR3 is CASSQYQETQYF. Here the CDR3 DNA reads TGCGCCAGCAGCCAGTACCAAGAGACCCAGTACTTC.

The genes are TRBV11-1 and TRBJ2-5; 7 bases are shared with TRBD1. The V gene end was trimmed by 4 bases and the J gene end by 2 bases; junction bases not matched to a gene: 10. CDR1 and CDR2 (germline): SGHAT, FQDESV (reference sequence). This CDR3 is 16 amino acids long. The CDR3 here is CASSSSRGTVQETQYF. DNA for the CDR3: TGTGCCAGCAGCTCATCCAGAGGGACAGTTCAAGAGACCCAGTACTTC.

The V call is TRBV10-3, the J call TRBJ2-3; TRBD2 aligns across 10 bases. Trimming at V came to 4 bases and at J to 6 bases, leaving 7 bases not matched to a gene. This CDR3 region has 15 residues. The germline V gene has CDR1 ENHRY and CDR2 SYGVKD. For the CDR3, the DNA is TGTGCCATCAGTGTACAGCGGGAGGGCCTGGATACGCAGTATTTT. This translates into CAISVQREGLDTQYF.

Only one count was recorded for this clone. The V and J genes are TRBV7-2 and TRBJ1-5, with D hard to call. The CDR3 spans 14 residues. V lost 5 bases, J lost 4 bases, and 12 bases lay in between. Germline V gene sequence: CDR1 SGHTA, CDR2 FQGNSA. In DNA, the CDR3 is TGTGCCAGCAGCCCGGGGTCGGGGAATCAGCCCCAGCATTTT. Protein: CASSPGSGNQPQHF.

The chain is built from TRBV30 and TRBJ2-7; D is unclear. V was clipped by 0 bases and J by 0 bases, with 9 bases between them. CDR1 and CDR2 from the germline V gene are GTSNPN and SVGIG (reference sequence). This CDR3 is built from 14 residues. The CDR3 loop is CAWSVAVFSYEQYF. The CDR3, as DNA: TGTGCCTGGAGTGTAGCCGTCTTCTCCTACGAGCAGTACTTC.

The J gene is TRBJ2-2, the V gene TRBV5-4, with D possibly matching TRBD2 (7 bases). CDR1 and CDR2 from the germline V gene are SGHNT and YYREEE (reference sequence). The CDR3 spans 16 residues. The V and J ends lost 4 bases and 8 bases respectively, with 21 bases between them. For the CDR3, the DNA is TGTGCCAGCAGCCCAATAGGAGGGAGGGGGACGGGGGAGCTGTTTTTT. As protein: CASSPIGGRGTGELFF.

The rearrangement links TRBV5-4 to TRBJ1-1, with 9 bases lining up with TRBD1. V trimming: 5 bases; J trimming: 1 base; junction bases outside the gene matches: 9. The germline gives CDR1 SGHNT, CDR2 YYREEE (reference sequence). This CDR3 is 16 amino acids long. The CDR3: CASSITGGRGNTEAFF. The CDR3 bases are TGTGCCAGCAGTATCACAGGGGGCCGGGGGAACACTGAAGCTTTCTTT. The whole variable domain, filled in from reference TRBV5-4 and TRBJ1-1, reads ETGVTQSPTHLIKTRGQQVTLRCSSQSGHNTVSWYQQALGQGPQFIFQYYREEENGRGNFPPRFSGLQFPNYSSELNVNALELDDSALYLCASSITGGRGNTEAFFGQGTRLTVV.

CDR3 DNA: TGTGCCATCAGGACAGGACAGGGGCCCTACGAGCAGTACTTC. Protein sequence: CAIRTGQGPYEQYF. The V and J genes are TRBV10-3 and TRBJ2-7; 9 bases match TRBD1. Germline CDR1 and CDR2: ENHRY and SYGVKD. Trimming removed 6 bases from V and 2 bases from J; junction bases left unmatched: 5. This CDR3 spans 14 amino acids.

V is TRBV7-9 and J is TRBJ1-2; TRBD1 aligns across 7 bases. The CDR3 is 13 residues long. V trimming: 1 base; J trimming: 13 bases; junction bases outside the gene matches: 9. Germline loops: CDR1 SEHNR, CDR2 FQNEAQ (reference sequence). CDR3 in DNA: TGTGCCAGCAGCTTAGATAACAGGGGTGTTAGCACCTTC. It encodes CASSLDNRGVSTF.

There are a few counts of this clone. J is TRBJ1-2 and V is TRBV19; possible D gene TRBD1, 5 bases. With 4 bases removed from V and 2 bases from J, the gap between germline ends came to 11 bases. CDR3 length equals 14 residues. Germline values: CDR1 LNHDA, CDR2 SQIVND (reference sequence). The CDR3 DNA is TGTGCCAGTAGTAAAGGGGAGGGGAACTATGGCTACACCTTC. This encodes CASSKGEGNYGYTF.

J is TRBJ2-3 and V is TRBV5-1, with D maybe TRBD1 (6 bases). V gave up 9 bases and J gave up 2 bases, with 13 bases separating them. CDR1 is SGHRS, CDR2 YFSETQ, per germline. The CDR3 is 13 residues long. CDR3 loop: CATTTGNTDTQYF. Written as DNA, the CDR3 is TGCGCCACCACCACAGGGAACACAGATACGCAGTATTTT. Drawing the rest from reference TRBV5-1 and TRBJ2-3, the complete variable domain is KAGVTQTPRYLIKTRGQQVTLSCSPISGHRSVSWYQQTPGQGLQFLFEYFSETQRNKGNFPGRFSGRQFSNSRSEMNVSTLELGDSALYLCATTTGNTDTQYFGPGTRLTVL.

The CDR3, as DNA: TGTGCCAGCAGCTCCCCGGTCACCTTCGACAGGGGGCAGACTGAAGCTTTCTTT. It is translated as CASSSPVTFDRGQTEAFF. The rearrangement uses TRBV7-9 and TRBJ1-1; the match to TRBD1 covers 10 bases. The V gene's germline CDR1 is SEHNR and CDR2 FQNEAQ (reference sequence). This CDR3 is 18 amino acids long. With 4 bases clipped from V and 5 bases from J, the junction kept 16 bases outside the gene matches.

The chain employs TRBV7-9 and TRBJ2-3; no firm D call. Germline V CDR1 and CDR2: SEHNR, FQNEAQ (reference sequence). Trimming pared 3 bases from V and 2 bases from J, leaving 9 bases between. This CDR3 has 14 residues. The CDR3 DNA follows: TGTGCCAGCAGCTTCCCACAGTCCACAGATACGCAGTATTTT. Encoded protein: CASSFPQSTDTQYF.

V gene TRBV10-3 combines with J gene TRBJ2-5; 7 bases line up with TRBD1. J lost 1 base, V lost 1 base, and 0 bases had no gene match. CDR1 and CDR2 (germline): ENHRY, SYGVKD. The CDR3 spans 14 residues. The CDR3 DNA reads as TGTGCCATCAGTGAGTGGACAGGCCAAGAGACCCAGTACTTC. Protein product: CAISEWTGQETQYF.

This clone was counted once. The gene calls are TRBV29-1 and TRBJ1-2; 8 nucleotides match TRBD1. This CDR3 is 14 amino acids long. V lost 5 bases to trimming and J lost 5 bases; unmatched junction nucleotides: 10. The germline gives CDR1 SQVTM, CDR2 ANQGSEA. CDR3 DNA: TGCAGCGTTCCGGAGAGGACAGGGCATTATGGCTACACCTTC. Translation: CSVPERTGHYGYTF.

V gene TRBV14 combines with J gene TRBJ2-1; no clear D. CDR3 length: 15 amino acids. Per the germline V gene, CDR1 is SGHDN and CDR2 is FVKESK. The ends were cut back, 2 bases at V and 1 base at J, with 9 bases in the middle. The CDR3 coding sequence is TGTGCCAGCAGCCAACGACTGTATTCCTACAATGAGCAGTTCTTC. It codes for CASSQRLYSYNEQFF.

The chain uses TRBV7-9 and TRBJ2-7; no firm D call. The CDR3 consists of 13 residues. Deletions cut 2 bases from V and 3 bases from J, with 8 bases between. Germline lookup yields CDR1 SEHNR and CDR2 FQNEAQ (reference sequence). The CDR3 loop reads CASSLSRSYEQYF. CDR3 in DNA: TGTGCCAGCAGCTTAAGTAGGAGCTACGAGCAGTACTTC. Full variable domain (remainder filled in from reference TRBV7-9 and TRBJ2-7): DTGVSQNPRHKITKRGQNVTFRCDPISEHNRLYWYRQTLGQGPEFLTYFQNEAQLEKSRLLSDRFSAERPKGSFSTLEIQRTEQGDSAMYLCASSLSRSYEQYFGPGTRLTVT.

The rearrangement uses TRBV10-2 and TRBJ2-7, with 8 bases lining up with TRBD1. This CDR3 has 13 amino acids. Germline V gene data show CDR1 as WSHSY and CDR2 as SAAADI. Trimming removed 6 bases from V and 5 bases from J; junction bases left unmatched: 6. The CDR3 reads CASSADRGHEQYF. The CDR3 DNA reads as TGCGCCAGCAGCGCAGACAGGGGCCACGAGCAGTACTTC.

This rearrangement joins TRBV28 to TRBJ1-2; TRBD1 might be the D (6 bases). With 2 bases removed from V and 5 bases from J, the gap between germline ends came to 12 bases. Per the germline V gene, CDR1 is MDHEN and CDR2 is SYDVKM. The CDR3 runs to 14 residues. The CDR3 here is CASSLTGQIYGYTF. The CDR3, as DNA: TGTGCCAGCAGTTTAACCGGACAGATATATGGCTACACCTTC.

This chain joins TRBV29-1 and TRBJ1-3; the match to TRBD1 covers 8 bases. After removal of 6 bases from V and 0 bases from J, the junction contained 4 bases not matched to a gene. The CDR3 covers 14 residues. CDR1 is SQVTM and CDR2 is ANQGSEA in the germline V gene. This CDR3 reads CSVDRDSSGNTIYF. CDR3 DNA: TGCAGCGTGGACAGGGACAGCTCTGGAAACACCATATATTTT.